This T cell receptor (beta chain) was recorded in a study of T cells in Graves' hyperthyroidism and ophthalmopathy (dated 2019 in TCRdb). Concerning the study at large: Peripheral blood samples were taken at initial diagnosis, before any treatment was given. To identify distinguishing TCR V-J signatures, a discovery cohort of around 100 patients was used, comprising fewer than 45 with Graves' ophthalmopathy and under 60 with stable Graves' hyperthyroidism. Whether ophthalmopathy could be predicted prospectively was tested in an independent validation cohort made up of approximately 19 hyperthyroidism patients plus 17 patients who later progressed to ophthalmopathy. The roughly 100 discovery patients were divided at random into training and test sets in a 7:3 ratio. The study also compared thyroid tissue and blood T-cell repertoires from about six Graves' hyperthyroidism patients. Once sampling was done, hyperthyroidism patients were given methimazole at a starting dose of 30 mg daily, whereas ophthalmopathy patients were given high-dose intravenous methylprednisolone. TCR Vbeta CDR3 sequencing of roughly 140 peripheral blood samples (under 45 ophthalmopathy, around 80 hyperthyroidism and approximately 17 progressor patients) is reported in the paper.

Hyperthyroidism patients were newly diagnosed, had a disease duration of under 2 months, and were aged 18 to 65 years. Patients with uncontrolled infections, other autoimmune diseases, pregnancy or lactation were excluded. Diagnoses were based on clinical symptoms, serum thyroxine and TRAb, thyroid ultrasound and orbital computed tomography. For progressor patients, blood was drawn at the first diagnosis of hyperthyroidism, before any ophthalmopathy symptoms had appeared. Ficoll-Paque density gradient centrifugation was used to isolate PBMCs from about 9 ml of fresh peripheral blood. Progressor patients were first diagnosed with Graves' hyperthyroidism and then developed ophthalmopathy during follow-up. Total RNA was extracted with Trizol reagent, and quality was checked on an Agilent 2100 Bioanalyzer. V is shortened by 2 bases, J by 0 bases, and the region joining them spans 5 bases. Based on the germline V gene, the CDR1 and CDR2 sequences are SNHLY and FYNNEI. There are 14 amino acids in the CDR3, from cysteine to phenylalanine inclusive. Only the CDR3 DNA stays, 42 bases, in frame from base 1.

The TCR beta CDR3 regions were amplified from the RNA transcripts. A first-round RT-PCR of the TCR CDR3 used the HTBI primer set with the Qiagen OneStep RT-PCR kit. The libraries were constructed in a second round of multiplex PCR and then size-selected and purified. Sequencing of the libraries was done on an Illumina HiSeq2000 using paired-end 100 bp reads. Turning to the authors' computational methods: SOAPnuke was used to process the raw data, removing reads that contained adapters or uncalled bases, had a mean Phred below 15, or lacked an exact match to the constant primer or identifier. COPE v1.2.5 was used to merge the high-quality paired reads, and each unique nucleotide sequence was defined as a clonotype. MiTCR v1.1 was used to align the clonotypes against IMGT TRBV, TRBD and TRBJ reference segments. Analysis was restricted to V-J combinations with a frequency above 0.0001, which covered about 99% of repertoires. A TCS score was defined as the ratio of F50 (clonal expansion) to E x V (chaos), with BLOSUM62-based TCRdist applied between CDR3 peptides within each V-J. Welch's t-statistics and random forest reduced fewer than 600 V-J features to some 14, which were used in a naive Bayes classifier (R e1071). The public sequencing data were trimmed at Q25 with fastp and processed into clonotypes with MiXCR by TCRdb, which kept only in-frame beta chains. Each CDR3 protein appears once, grouped with its most common genes and DNA. TCRdb, not the authors, supplied the V and J calls. The sample table lists some 350,000 distinct CDR3 sequences, 15% to 18% of them with a count of one. Roughly 26% of the sample belongs to the ten largest clones.

Notes on this clonotype: Its specific antigen is unknown. No much larger clonotype is one base removed from it; base qualities were not supplied.

General study outcomes and caveats: In validation, the model predicted progression to ophthalmopathy a median of roughly 6.2 months before onset, with roughly 70% sensitivity and roughly 79% specificity. No statistical method was used to fix the sample size in advance, and group allocation was not hidden from the investigators. Most expanded thyroid clonotypes (frequency above 0.001) were also found in blood, which suggests that blood repertoires may mirror thyroid immune responses. In cross-validation, a model built on a 13 V-J signature told ophthalmopathy apart from stable hyperthyroidism with roughly 87% sensitivity and about 81% specificity, and in testing the same model reached 80%/75%.

Sample: blood. This TCR was sampled from a woman between 18 and 29 years old with Graves' hyperthyroidism that later progressed to Graves' ophthalmopathy. Here the chain combines TRBV2 and TRBJ1-3, with no confidently assigned D gene. The DNA sequence is as follows: TGTGCCAGCAGTGAACAGAGCTCTGGAAACACCATATATTTT. Its protein reads: CASSEQSSGNTIYF.